This is a list of T cell receptor beta chains from one sample in a study of Ad26.COV2.S vaccination and SARS-CoV-2 variants. TCRdb's copy holds only in-frame clones and misses some; the assay was immunoSEQ multiplex PCR. The table lists over 110,000 clones, around 86% of them singletons. This sample comprised peripheral blood, obtained after recovery from COVID-19. The receptors originated from a human donor who had recovered from COVID-19. Each CDR3 is given with its conserved first and last residue. The D gene is left open where the match is weak. Clone sizes are given selectively: once, few, many, or a class where the clone is expanded.

>TRBV4-2|TRBJ2-7|once|TRBD1
CASSPRQGVEYEQYF
TGTGCCAGCAGCCCCAGACAGGGGGTGGAGTACGAGCAGTACTTC
>TRBV7-2|TRBJ1-3|few|TRBD1
CASSIDRGSGNTIYF
TGTGCCAGCAGCATCGACAGGGGCTCTGGAAACACCATATATTTT
>TRBV11-2|TRBJ2-7|.|TRBD2
CASSFLAGGMNYEQYF
TGTGCCAGCAGCTTTCTAGCGGGGGGGATGAACTACGAGCAGTACTTC
>TRBV20-1|TRBJ2-7|few|.
CSASQGIGPEQYF
TGCAGTGCTAGTCAGGGTATAGGGCCCGAGCAGTACTTC
>TRBV10-3|TRBJ2-3|.|TRBD2
CATKSGLAGGTDTQYF
TGTGCCACCAAATCTGGACTAGCGGGGGGCACAGATACGCAGTATTTT
>TRBV5-8|TRBJ1-3|.|TRBD1
CASSLATGGFSSGNTIYF
TGTGCCAGCAGCTTGGCGACAGGGGGTTTCAGCTCTGGAAACACCATATATTTT
>TRBV3-1/TRBV3-2|TRBJ2-1|.|.
CASSRSDSSYNEQFF
TGTGCCAGCAGCCGGAGCGACAGCTCCTACAATGAGCAGTTCTTC
>TRBV14|TRBJ2-6|.|.
CASSSQGSVLSGANVLTF
TGTGCCAGCAGCTCCCAAGGATCGGTCCTTTCTGGGGCCAACGTCCTGACTTTC
>TRBV4-3|TRBJ1-2|few|TRBD1
CASSQDVNRGDGYTF
TGCGCCAGCAGCCAAGATGTAAACAGGGGCGATGGCTACACCTTC
>TRBV7-9|TRBJ2-3|.|.
CASSLAIPRSDTQYF
TGTGCCAGCAGCTTAGCGATACCCAGATCAGATACGCAGTATTTT
>TRBV6-2/TRBV6-3|TRBJ1-1|.|.
CASSPAKHKNTEAFF
TGTGCCAGCAGTCCAGCGAAGCACAAGAACACTGAAGCTTTCTTT
>TRBV7-6|TRBJ2-5|.|.
CASSSPDRGETQYF
TGTGCCAGCAGCTCTCCGGATCGAGGGGAGACCCAGTACTTC
>TRBV7-8|TRBJ1-5|.|.
CASSLGATNQPQHF
TGTGCCAGCAGCTTAGGAGCCACAAATCAGCCCCAGCATTTT
>TRBV10-2|TRBJ2-3|.|.
CASSGGDTQYF
TGCGCCAGCAGTGGAGGCGATACGCAGTATTTT
>TRBV12-1|TRBJ1-5|.|.
CASSFAWDRGHPAPRSDQPQHF
TGTGCCAGCAGCTTTGCATGGGACAGGGGGCATCCGGCTCCCAGATCCGATCAGCCCCAGCATTTT
>TRBV30|TRBJ1-1|.|.
CAWSVLLTEAFF
TGTGCCTGGAGTGTACTACTCACTGAAGCTTTCTTT
>TRBV7-9|TRBJ1-2|.|.
CASSLELNPNYGYTF
TGTGCCAGCAGCTTAGAGTTGAATCCTAACTATGGCTACACCTTC
>TRBV11-2|TRBJ1-2|.|.
CASSGPDLNDGYTF
TGTGCCAGCAGCGGACCAGATCTTAACGATGGCTACACCTTC
>TRBV7-2|TRBJ2-7|once|TRBD2
CASSFGLERYEQYF
TGTGCCAGCAGCTTCGGACTAGAGCGGTACGAGCAGTACTTC
>TRBV5-4|TRBJ2-5|.|.
CASSLASETQYF
TGTGCCAGCAGCTTGGCATCGGAGACCCAGTACTTC
>TRBV11-2|TRBJ1-2|.|.
CASSSSEPGRINYGYTF
TGTGCCAGCAGCTCCTCCGAGCCGGGACGGATTAACTATGGCTACACCTTC
>TRBV27|TRBJ1-5|.|.
CASSPMRGPHQPQHF
TGTGCCAGCTCCCCTATGAGGGGCCCCCATCAGCCCCAGCATTTT
>TRBV30|TRBJ1-2|.|.
CAWSVQEVFHTF
TGTGCCTGGAGTGTACAGGAGGTATTCCACACCTTC
>TRBV7-4|TRBJ1-1|.|.
CASSLPGSDEAFF
TGTGCCAGCAGCTTACCGGGCTCTGATGAAGCTTTCTTT
>TRBV7-2|TRBJ2-5|.|TRBD2
CASSLGLAGGPDKQTQYF
TGTGCCAGCAGCTTAGGACTAGCGGGGGGGCCTGACAAGCAGACCCAGTACTTC
>TRBV28|TRBJ1-1|few|TRBD1
CASSSSGTGFTEAFF
TGTGCCAGCAGTTCTAGCGGGACAGGGTTTACTGAAGCTTTCTTT
>TRBV5-1|TRBJ2-2|.|.
CASSHNRNTGELFF
TGCGCCAGCAGCCATAACAGGAACACCGGGGAGCTGTTTTTT
>TRBV6-1|TRBJ2-3|.|.
CASSGYKTRAPDTQYF
TGTGCCAGCAGTGGATACAAAACTAGGGCTCCAGATACGCAGTATTTT